Shown below are 22 T cell receptor beta chains from a single sample sequenced in a study of shared clonotypes between healthy human individuals. Terminally differentiated effector memory CD45RA+ cells were excluded by CCR7 positive selection of CD45RO-negative cells. Method: immunoSEQ multiplex PCR; TCRdb's copy keeps in-frame clones and lacks some. The sample lists about 2.2 million clones; 85% to 95% were seen once. Sequences were obtained from naive CD8+ T cells from PBMCs. All receptors come from a man aged 18 to 29 in good health. Some clones in this sample may be carry-over from other donors' samples.

The gene calls are TRBV14 and TRBJ1-1; 9 bases agree with TRBD1. Germline CDR1 reads SGHDN; CDR2 reads FVKESK. This CDR3 is built from 15 residues. With 2 bases clipped from V and 10 bases from J, the junction kept 11 bases outside the gene matches. CDR3 bases: TGTGCCAGCAGCCAAACACCGGGACAGGGTACGGGAGCTTTCTTT. The encoded protein is CASSQTPGQGTGAFF. Together with reference TRBV14 and TRBJ1-1, the CDR3 gives the full variable domain: EAGVTQFPSHSVIEKGQTVTLRCDPISGHDNLYWYRRVMGKEIKFLLHFVKESKQDESGMPNNRFLAERTGGTYSTLKVQPAELEDSGVYFCASSQTPGQGTGAFFGQGTRLTVV.

The chain is built from TRBV9 and TRBJ2-1; 8 bases are a match to TRBD2. Germline loops: CDR1 SGDLS, CDR2 YYNGEE. CDR3 length equals 15 residues. V shed 1 base, J shed 3 bases, and the junction held 3 bases outside the gene matches. CDR3 loop: CASSVSGSVYNEQFF. In nucleotides, the CDR3 is TGTGCCAGCAGCGTAAGCGGGAGTGTCTACAATGAGCAGTTCTTC.

V and J are TRBV10-3 and TRBJ2-5; 12 nucleotides agree with TRBD2. The germline V gene encodes CDR1 ENHRY and CDR2 SYGVKD. The CDR3 totals 16 residues. The ends lost 3 bases at V and 5 bases at J; junction bases unmatched: 7. The CDR3 spells CAISDLAGGPRETQYF. The CDR3 coding sequence is TGTGCCATCAGTGACCTAGCGGGAGGGCCTAGGGAGACCCAGTACTTC.

This chain joins TRBV7-2 and TRBJ1-2, with 7 positions matching TRBD1. J lost 8 bases, V lost 4 bases, and 13 bases had no gene match. The CDR3 runs 15 residues. Looked up from germline, CDR1 is SGHTA and CDR2 is FQGNSA. The CDR3 sequence: CASSSWTGAVGGYTF. The DNA of the CDR3 is TGTGCCAGCAGCTCTTGGACAGGCGCTGTAGGAGGCTACACCTTC.

The rearrangement links TRBV13 to TRBJ2-1, with D tentatively TRBD1 (6 bases). Trimming left V 3 bases short and J 5 bases short, with 8 bases between. The CDR3 is 13 residues long. Germline CDR1 is PRHDT and CDR2 is FYEKMQ (reference sequence). The CDR3: CASSFRTDNEQFF. The CDR3 DNA follows: TGTGCCAGCAGCTTTCGGACAGACAATGAGCAGTTCTTC.

The genes are TRBV28 and TRBJ2-1; D is unclear. The CDR3 consists of 13 residues. Germline loops: CDR1 MDHEN, CDR2 SYDVKM. Trimming took 1 base from V and 6 from J, leaving 7 bases between them. Written as DNA, the CDR3 is TGTGCCAGCAGTTTATTGTGGTCCAATGAGCAGTTCTTC. It yields the protein CASSLLWSNEQFF.

The chain is built from TRBV28 and TRBJ2-3, with a possible D match to TRBD2 (6 bases). Deletions cut 6 bases from V and 0 bases from J, with 16 bases between. This CDR3 contains 16 residues. The germline gives CDR1 MDHEN, CDR2 SYDVKM. The DNA for the CDR3 is TGTGCCAGCAGCTTTCCCATAGCGGTAAGCACAGATACGCAGTATTTT. It is translated as CASSFPIAVSTDTQYF.

The genes are TRBV7-8 and TRBJ2-1, with 9 bases identical to TRBD2. The V and J ends lost 3 bases and 12 bases, in that order; junction bases with no gene match: 6. Germline CDR1 is SGHVS and CDR2 is FQNEAQ. This CDR3 comprises 13 residues. The CDR3 nucleotides are TGTGCCAGCAGCTTGCCGACTAGCGGATTGCAGTTCTTC. Translation: CASSLPTSGLQFF.

J is TRBJ2-1 and V is TRBV19; 9 bases match TRBD2. The CDR3 consists of 14 residues. The V gene's germline CDR1 is LNHDA and CDR2 SQIVND (reference sequence). The V segment lost 2 bases and the J segment 6 bases; nucleotides outside the gene matches: 2. The CDR3 loop is CASSIILAGNEQFF. Written as DNA, the CDR3 is TGTGCCAGTAGTATAATACTAGCGGGCAATGAGCAGTTCTTC.

The genes are TRBV4-2 and TRBJ2-7; the D call may be TRBD1 or TRBD2 (6 bases each). CDR1 and CDR2 (germline): LGHNA, YNFKEQ. The CDR3 runs 16 residues. Trimming pared 1 base from V and 3 bases from J, leaving 16 bases between. CDR3 bases: TGTGCCAGCAGCCAAGGTGGGGGGCCGGGGGACTACGAGCAGTACTTC. Translating it yields CASSQGGGPGDYEQYF.

V and J are TRBV9 and TRBJ2-7; D possibly corresponds to TRBD2 (5 bases). V lost 1 base and J lost 2, with 13 bases in between. This CDR3 comprises 15 residues. In germline, CDR1 is SGDLS, CDR2 YYNGEE. This CDR3 reads CASSVSPGLAYEQYF. DNA for the CDR3: TGTGCCAGCAGCGTAAGCCCCGGACTGGCCTACGAGCAGTACTTC.

The chain links TRBV12-5 to TRBJ2-2; 10 bases line up with TRBD2. The germline V gene encodes CDR1 LGHNT and CDR2 FRNRAP. V was clipped by 5 bases and J by 2 bases; unmatched bases: 5. CDR3 length: 16 residues. The CDR3 bases are TGTGCTAGTGGTAAGACTAGCGGGCTTAACACCGGGGAGCTGTTTTTT. It encodes CASGKTSGLNTGELFF.

The gene calls are TRBV27 and TRBJ2-3, with 12 positions matching TRBD2. The germline V gene has CDR1 MNHEY and CDR2 SMNVEV (reference sequence). Trimming removed 4 bases from V and 3 bases from J; junction bases left unmatched: 11. The CDR3 consists of 18 residues. The CDR3 sequence: CASSSRRLAGALTDTQYF. The CDR3 DNA reads TGTGCCAGCAGTTCGCGTAGACTAGCGGGAGCCTTGACAGATACGCAGTATTTT.

As for this clone: The sample carries other DNA sequences with the same CDR3. J is TRBJ2-1 and V is TRBV7-2, with 7 bases lining up with TRBD2. There are 15 residues in the CDR3. V was pared by 1 base and J by 4 bases, with 4 bases of the junction left unmatched. CDR1 and CDR2 from the germline V gene are SGHTA and FQGNSA. The CDR3 is CASSLGSSGYNEQFF. The CDR3 bases are TGTGCCAGCAGCTTAGGGTCTAGCGGTTACAATGAGCAGTTCTTC.

The V gene is TRBV6-5, the J gene TRBJ2-1; 9 positions match TRBD2. The CDR3 is 15 amino acids. Germline V gene lookup returns CDR1 MNHEY and CDR2 SVGAGI. With V trimmed by 6 bases and J by 2 bases, 5 bases remained unmatched. CDR3 amino acids: CASRPGTSTYNEQFF. As DNA, the CDR3 is TGTGCCAGCAGACCCGGGACTAGCACCTACAATGAGCAGTTCTTC.

To note about this clone: At one of its ends the junction is not consistent with the germline gene, which may arise from a read error. Other DNA sequences from this sample encode an identical CDR3 as well. The chain recombines TRBV29-1 with TRBJ2-7; D is possibly TRBD1 or TRBD2 (5 bases each). CDR3 length: 12 amino acids. The germline V gene encodes CDR1 SQVTM and CDR2 ANQGSEA. CDR3 region: CSVLGGSYEQYF. The CDR3 bases are TGTAGCGTTCTTGGGGGCTCCTACGAGCAGTACTTC.

V is TRBV6-5 and J is TRBJ1-4, with D unclear. The CDR3 is made up of 14 amino acids. Trimming removed 2 bases from V and 4 bases from J, with 8 bases in between. In germline, CDR1 is MNHEY, CDR2 SVGAGI. DNA for the CDR3: TGTGCCAGCAGTTACCGCGTCTATAATGAAAAACTGTTTTTT. It specifies CASSYRVYNEKLFF.

V and J are TRBV5-1 and TRBJ1-1; maybe TRBD1 (5 bases). V lost 3 bases, J lost 2 bases, and 11 bases lay in between. Germline CDR1 is SGHRS and CDR2 is YFSETQ. This CDR3 contains 14 residues. CDR3 nucleotide sequence: TGCGCCAGCAGCTCGCAGGGAGGCAACACTGAAGCTTTCTTT. This translates into CASSSQGGNTEAFF.

This chain joins TRBV9 and TRBJ2-4; no reliable D call. Germline values: CDR1 SGDLS, CDR2 YYNGEE. V was clipped by 4 bases and J by 1 base, with 9 bases between them. The CDR3 spans 14 residues. The CDR3 DNA follows: TGTGCCAGCAGCCCCGGTTCCGCCAAAAACATTCAGTACTTC. Amino acid sequence: CASSPGSAKNIQYF.

The chain has TRBV25-1 and TRBJ1-4, with D unclear. The V gene's germline CDR1 is MGHDK and CDR2 SYGVNS. V lost 0 bases and J 7 bases, leaving 6 bases between the germline ends. The CDR3 has 13 amino acids. The CDR3 here is CASSEYKGEKLFF. Here the CDR3 DNA reads TGTGCCAGCAGTGAATATAAGGGTGAAAAACTGTTTTTT.

The rearrangement links TRBV11-2 to TRBJ2-5, with a possible D match to TRBD1 (7 bases). The CDR3 runs to 16 residues. Trimming took 1 base from V and 5 from J, leaving 17 bases between them. The V gene's germline CDR1 is SGHAT and CDR2 FQNNGV. CDR3 protein: CASSLGRGPLAETQYF. The CDR3 coding sequence is TGTGCCAGCAGCTTAGGAAGGGGGCCCCTAGCGGAGACCCAGTACTTC.

The J gene is TRBJ2-1, the V gene TRBV7-9, with D unclear. CDR3 length: 11 amino acids. CDR1 and CDR2 from the germline V gene are SEHNR and FQNEAQ (reference sequence). V shed 7 bases and J shed 8 bases, with 9 bases lying between them. CDR3 protein: CASKGFDEQFF. Written as DNA, the CDR3 is TGTGCCAGCAAAGGTTTCGATGAGCAGTTCTTC.